The clone carrying this T cell receptor (beta chain) came up a few times. TCRdb redid the calling of the 5' RACE reads with MiXCR, one entry per CDR3 protein. There are roughly 46,000 distinct CDR3 sequences in the sample; 10% to 15% occur only once, and over 30% lies in the top ten. Germline CDR1 SGHNT, CDR2 YYREEE (reference sequence). CDR3 length equals 16 residues. V shed 4 bases and J 6 bases; nucleotides not matched to a gene: 10. This sample's time point: blood at routine non-recurrence follow-up after resection. The data originate from a study of spatial heterogeneity in lung cancer. V gene TRBV5-4 combines with J gene TRBJ2-3; TRBD2 matches 11 bases. Sequenced here: PBMCs, sampled at follow-up. This clonotype originated in a male donor with early-stage non-small cell lung cancer. The CDR3 DNA sequence: TGTGCCAGCAGCCTTACTAGCGGGAGCGGCATGGATACGCAGTATTTT. Protein: CASSLTSGSGMDTQYF.